These 25 T cell receptor beta chains came from one sample sequenced in a study of blood T cell repertoires in COVID-19. Some clones are missing from TCRdb's copy, which holds only in-frame ones; the method was immunoSEQ multiplex PCR. The repertoire holds roughly 280,000 clones, with roughly 90% as singletons. Specimen: peripheral blood. Source of these receptors: a man aged 30-40 years with active or convalescent COVID-19.

The rearrangement links TRBV4-1 to TRBJ1-5; tentative D call: TRBD1 (5 bases). CDR3 length: 16 amino acids. The germline V and J ends were trimmed by 3 bases and 6 bases, with 18 bases remaining between them. Germline V gene data show CDR1 as MGHRA and CDR2 as YSYEKL. CDR3: CASSQGTGSLSQPQHF. The CDR3 coding sequence is TGCGCCAGCAGCCAGGGGACCGGGAGCCTTAGTCAGCCCCAGCATTTT.

The chain uses TRBV10-2 and TRBJ1-6, with a weak D call TRBD1 (6 bases). CDR1 WSHSY and CDR2 SAAADI come from the germline V gene. The CDR3 sequence is 14 residues long. Trimming pared 5 bases from V and 13 bases from J, leaving 18 bases between. The CDR3 protein is CASSPGVEPFPLHF. In DNA, the CDR3 is TGCGCCAGCAGTCCAGGGGTCGAGCCCTTCCCCCTCCACTTT.

The chain links TRBV19 to TRBJ1-5; D perhaps matches TRBD1 (6 bases). Germline V gene data show CDR1 as LNHDA and CDR2 as SQIVND (reference sequence). The CDR3 is 17 amino acids. Trimming removed 3 bases from V and 4 bases from J, with 19 bases in between. CDR3 region: CASSILSETGSNQPQHF. For the CDR3, the DNA is TGTGCCAGTAGTATCTTATCTGAGACAGGAAGTAATCAGCCCCAGCATTTT.

This clone was counted once. The chain couples TRBV6-6 to TRBJ2-1; 16 nucleotides align to TRBD2. The length of the CDR3 is 18 residues. V was clipped by 5 bases and J by 8 bases; unmatched bases: 12. CDR1 is MNHNY, CDR2 SVGAGI, per germline (reference sequence). The CDR3 DNA reads as TGTGCCAGCAGTCTGGGACTAGCGGGGGGGCGGCCTGTCGATGAGCAGTTCTTC. Protein: CASSLGLAGGRPVDEQFF.

V and J are TRBV11-2 and TRBJ2-2; D ambiguous. Germline V gene data show CDR1 as SGHAT and CDR2 as FQNNGV. V gave up 4 bases and J gave up 9 bases, with 12 bases separating them. This CDR3 region has 13 residues. The CDR3 loop is CASSSQRARELFF. The CDR3 DNA reads TGTGCCAGCAGCTCCCAAAGAGCCCGGGAGCTGTTTTTT.

The chain is built from TRBV19 and TRBJ1-1, with D maybe TRBD1 (5 bases). CDR3 length: 14 residues. V lost 9 bases and J lost 1, with 15 bases in between. Germline CDR1 and CDR2: LNHDA and SQIVND (reference sequence). The CDR3 DNA follows: TGTGCCAGCCAAACCCCAGGGTGGAACACTGAAGCTTTCTTT. This translates into CASQTPGWNTEAFF.

This clone was counted once. The chain joins TRBV10-3 to TRBJ1-2, with D unclear. The CDR3 runs to 18 residues. Deletions cut 2 bases from V and 2 bases from J, with 21 bases between. CDR1 and CDR2 (germline): ENHRY, SYGVKD. CDR3: CAISEGLGGLAANYGYTF. The CDR3 nucleotides are TGTGCCATCAGTGAGGGATTAGGCGGTCTGGCTGCCAACTATGGCTACACCTTC.

The chain is built from TRBV29-1 and TRBJ2-1; D unresolved. There are 12 residues in the CDR3. The V and J ends lost 7 bases and 5 bases respectively, with 12 bases between them. The germline CDR1 and CDR2 sequences are SQVTM and ANQGSEA. In DNA form, the CDR3 reads TGCAGCGCCAAATCGGGTAACAATGAGCAGTTCTTC. It translates to CSAKSGNNEQFF.

This chain joins TRBV4-3 and TRBJ1-3, with 8 bases lining up with TRBD1. Trimming took 4 bases from V and 4 from J; bases not matched to a gene: 12. The germline V gene encodes CDR1 LGHNA and CDR2 YSLEER. The CDR3 consists of 17 residues. CDR3 sequence reads: CASSPDADRGAGNTIYF. DNA of the CDR3: TGCGCCAGCAGCCCTGATGCCGACAGGGGCGCCGGAAACACCATATATTTT.

The chain has TRBV29-1 and TRBJ1-5; 10 nucleotides line up with TRBD1. Germline values: CDR1 SQVTM, CDR2 ANQGSEA. This CDR3 is built from 23 residues. J was trimmed by 1 base and V by 1 base; bases with no gene match: 25. CDR3 in amino acids: CSVEASCGWTGGPLMGSNQPQHF. The CDR3 nucleotides read TGCAGCGTTGAAGCCTCCTGTGGATGGACAGGGGGACCATTAATGGGCAGCAATCAGCCCCAGCATTTT.

This clone was seen a handful of times. V usage is TRBV4-2 and J usage is TRBJ1-5; no clear D gene. The CDR3 length is 15 residues. V lost 0 bases, J lost 4 bases, and 10 bases lay in between. Germline loops: CDR1 LGHNA, CDR2 YNFKEQ. The CDR3 bases are TGTGCCAGCAGCCAAGAAGGCGGACTTAATCAGCCCCAGCATTTT. Translated: CASSQEGGLNQPQHF.

The chain is built from TRBV6-2 or TRBV6-3 and TRBJ2-7, with 10 bases aligning to TRBD1. With V trimmed by 2 bases and J by 3 bases, 7 bases remained unmatched. In germline, CDR1 is MNHEY, CDR2 SVGEGT. This CDR3 region has 16 residues. This CDR3 reads CASSYPTGQGFYEQYF. The CDR3 DNA is TGTGCCAGCAGTTACCCCACGGGACAGGGGTTCTACGAGCAGTACTTC.

This chain uses TRBV2 with TRBJ2-3; D perhaps matches TRBD2 (6 bases). Germline-derived CDR1 and CDR2 are SNHLY and FYNNEI. V lost 4 bases and J lost 5, with 13 bases in between. CDR3 length: 14 residues. CDR3 bases: TGTGCCAGCAGTGGCGGGAATATGGGAGATACGCAGTATTTT. Residues: CASSGGNMGDTQYF.

The rearrangement joins TRBV12-3 or TRBV12-4 to TRBJ1-2, with no clear D. This CDR3 region has 13 residues. V dropped 6 bases and J dropped 2 bases, with 10 bases sitting between them. The CDR3 DNA reads TGTGCCAGCAGCCCCCTCCCGAACTATGGCTACACCTTC. This codes for CASSPLPNYGYTF.

The CDR3 coding sequence is TGTGCCAGCACCCGTGGCCTTTACAATTCACCCCTCCACTTT. Protein sequence: CASTRGLYNSPLHF. The chain links TRBV6-5 to TRBJ1-6; D gene uncertain. Germline-derived CDR1 and CDR2 are MNHEY and SVGAGI. There are 14 residues in the CDR3. With 7 bases removed from V and 7 bases from J, the gap between germline ends came to 14 bases.

V usage is TRBV6-2 or TRBV6-3 and J usage is TRBJ2-1; 7 bases map to TRBD1. V shed 2 bases and J 4 bases; nucleotides not matched to a gene: 2. The CDR3 extends over 14 amino acids. Germline CDR1 and CDR2: MNHEY and SVGEGT. The CDR3 DNA is TGTGCCAGCAGTTACGGGGACAGATACAATGAGCAGTTCTTC. As protein: CASSYGDRYNEQFF.

The chain couples TRBV27 to TRBJ1-2; D not resolved. The V and J ends lost 4 bases and 2 bases respectively, with 11 bases between them. CDR1 MNHEY and CDR2 SMNVEV come from the germline V gene (reference sequence). CDR3 size: 14 residues. CDR3 region: CASSSAGENYGYTF. The CDR3, as DNA: TGTGCCAGCAGTTCGGCGGGTGAAAACTATGGCTACACCTTC.

V gene TRBV4-1 combines with J gene TRBJ2-7; D possibly corresponds to TRBD1 (6 bases). Germline CDR1 and CDR2: MGHRA and YSYEKL. CDR3 length equals 17 residues. V lost 2 bases and J 4 bases, leaving 21 bases between the germline ends. The CDR3 region is CASSQTGTPGTQYEQYF. CDR3 nucleotides: TGCGCCAGCAGCCAAACCGGGACACCGGGAACCCAATACGAGCAGTACTTC.

The chain combines TRBV4-1 with TRBJ2-7; TRBD1 matches 9 bases. CDR3 length: 15 residues. Germline CDR1 and CDR2: MGHRA and YSYEKL. V was clipped by 1 base and J by 7 bases; unmatched bases: 8. The CDR3 coding sequence is TGCGCCAGCAGCCAAGTTTGGGACAGGGTGGGGGAGCAGTACTTC. Its translation is CASSQVWDRVGEQYF.

J is TRBJ2-5 and V is TRBV25-1; no clear D gene. CDR3 length: 14 amino acids. CDR1 and CDR2 from the germline V gene are MGHDK and SYGVNS. Trimming shortened V by 3 bases and J by 2 bases, and 10 bases separated the two germline ends. The CDR3 spells CASSDSDWQETQYF. CDR3 bases: TGTGCCAGCAGTGACTCAGATTGGCAAGAGACCCAGTACTTC.

The V and J genes are TRBV2 and TRBJ2-7; 7 nucleotides agree with TRBD1. V shed 2 bases, J shed 2 bases, and the junction held 3 bases outside the gene matches. Per the germline V gene, CDR1 is SNHLY and CDR2 is FYNNEI. The CDR3 length is 14 residues. The CDR3, as DNA: TGTGCCAGCAGTGAATGGGACAGCGCCTACGAGCAGTACTTC. It encodes CASSEWDSAYEQYF.

In its sample, this clone was seen once. Within the sample, other DNA sequences also encode this same CDR3. This sequence joins TRBV10-3 and TRBJ2-7, with D perhaps matching TRBD1 (6 bases). V was trimmed by 3 bases and J by 4 bases, leaving 16 bases between them. The CDR3 totals 15 residues. Germline CDR1 is ENHRY and CDR2 is SYGVKD. CDR3 bases: TGTGCCATCAGTGATGAACAGGGATATACTTACGAGCAGTACTTC. Translated, it gives CAISDEQGYTYEQYF.

This sequence joins TRBV5-8 and TRBJ1-4; TRBD1 might be the D (5 bases). The germline CDR1 and CDR2 sequences are SGHTS and YDEGEE. The ends were cut back, 3 bases at V and 0 bases at J, with 12 bases in the middle. There are 16 residues in the CDR3. This CDR3 reads CASSSITTATNEKLFF. Here the CDR3 DNA reads TGTGCCAGCAGCTCCATCACGACAGCAACTAATGAAAAACTGTTTTTT.

This clone has only one observation. The gene calls are TRBV12-3 or TRBV12-4 and TRBJ1-5; tentative D call: TRBD1 (6 bases). With 2 bases removed from V and 6 bases from J, the gap between germline ends came to 8 bases. The CDR3 consists of 13 residues. The DNA for the CDR3 is TGTGCCAGCAGTTTACAGGGGTTTCAGCCCCAGCATTTT. Its protein product is CASSLQGFQPQHF.

The rearrangement links TRBV27 to TRBJ2-1; perhaps TRBD1 as D (5 bases). Trimming shortened V by 7 bases and J by 3 bases, and 19 bases separated the two germline ends. This CDR3 has 16 residues. The germline V gene has CDR1 MNHEY and CDR2 SMNVEV (reference sequence). The CDR3 coding sequence is TGTGCCAGCATGAGGATGGGCAGGGCATACTACAATGAGCAGTTCTTC. It is translated as CASMRMGRAYYNEQFF.